These T cell receptor beta chains were read from a single sample in a study of blood T cell repertoires in COVID-19. Libraries were prepared by immunoSEQ multiplex PCR; TCRdb keeps only in-frame clonotypes and omits some of them. Among approximately 200,000 clones listed, around four fifths were seen once. Input material: peripheral blood. These receptors originate from an elderly woman with COVID-19, enrolled during active disease. Both conserved end residues are part of each CDR3. Fields, in order: CDR3 DNA, CDR3 protein, D gene, clone size, J gene, V gene. The D gene is left open where the match is weak. The size field is filled for only some rows; it gives once, few, many or a size class.

cdr3_nt: TGTGCCAGCAGTTCGGGGACAGGCCAAGAGACCCAGTACTTC; cdr3_aa: CASSSGTGQETQYF; d_call: TRBD1; clone_size: NA; j_call: TRBJ2-5; v_call: TRBV28
cdr3_nt: TGTGCCAGCAGAACAGGGGGGGCCGGGGAGCTGTTTTTT; cdr3_aa: CASRTGGAGELFF; d_call: NA; clone_size: NA; j_call: TRBJ2-2; v_call: TRBV28
cdr3_nt: TGTGCCAGCTCACCAGCCCGGGACAGAAGGGGTGGCTACACCTTC; cdr3_aa: CASSPARDRRGGYTF; d_call: TRBD1; clone_size: NA; j_call: TRBJ1-2; v_call: TRBV18
cdr3_nt: TGTGCCACCAGCAGAGTTTCTTCCCGGACACTAAAGCCCGAGCAGTTCTTC; cdr3_aa: CATSRVSSRTLKPEQFF; d_call: NA; clone_size: NA; j_call: TRBJ2-1; v_call: TRBV15
cdr3_nt: TGTGCCAGCAGCCTCCGGACTAGCGGGCGACTAGATACGCAGTATTTT; cdr3_aa: CASSLRTSGRLDTQYF; d_call: TRBD2; clone_size: NA; j_call: TRBJ2-3; v_call: TRBV11-3
cdr3_nt: TGTGCCAGCAGTACTGGAGTTGGTAGCAATCAGCCCCAGCATTTT; cdr3_aa: CASSTGVGSNQPQHF; d_call: NA; clone_size: NA; j_call: TRBJ1-5; v_call: TRBV28
cdr3_nt: TGTGCCAGCAGTTCCGGGACTAAGAGGATCGATGAGCAGTTCTTC; cdr3_aa: CASSSGTKRIDEQFF; d_call: TRBD2; clone_size: NA; j_call: TRBJ2-1; v_call: TRBV6-2/TRBV6-3
cdr3_nt: TGTGCCAGCAGTTCTGGGACAGGGTACTATGGCTACACCTTC; cdr3_aa: CASSSGTGYYGYTF; d_call: TRBD1; clone_size: once; j_call: TRBJ1-2; v_call: TRBV28
cdr3_nt: TGTGCCAGCAGGTCTCCACCCGGGACAGGGGGCTCGAGCTCCTACGAGCAGTACTTC; cdr3_aa: CASRSPPGTGGSSSYEQYF; d_call: TRBD1; clone_size: few; j_call: TRBJ2-7; v_call: TRBV28
cdr3_nt: TGCAGCGTAATACAGGGGACCAACTCTGGAAACACCATATATTTT; cdr3_aa: CSVIQGTNSGNTIYF; d_call: TRBD1; clone_size: few; j_call: TRBJ1-3; v_call: TRBV29-1
cdr3_nt: TGTGCCAGCAGCCTCGGACAGGGTTGGCAGCCCCAGCATTTT; cdr3_aa: CASSLGQGWQPQHF; d_call: TRBD1; clone_size: once; j_call: TRBJ1-5; v_call: TRBV7-9
cdr3_nt: TGTGCCAGCAGCCTGGGGACAGGGTGGAATCAGCCCCAGCATTTT; cdr3_aa: CASSLGTGWNQPQHF; d_call: TRBD1; clone_size: NA; j_call: TRBJ1-5; v_call: TRBV7-8
cdr3_nt: TGTGCCAGCAGGTCTAGCGGGGGGCGGGGAGCAGATACGCAGTATTTT; cdr3_aa: CASRSSGGRGADTQYF; d_call: TRBD2; clone_size: NA; j_call: TRBJ2-3; v_call: TRBV11-2